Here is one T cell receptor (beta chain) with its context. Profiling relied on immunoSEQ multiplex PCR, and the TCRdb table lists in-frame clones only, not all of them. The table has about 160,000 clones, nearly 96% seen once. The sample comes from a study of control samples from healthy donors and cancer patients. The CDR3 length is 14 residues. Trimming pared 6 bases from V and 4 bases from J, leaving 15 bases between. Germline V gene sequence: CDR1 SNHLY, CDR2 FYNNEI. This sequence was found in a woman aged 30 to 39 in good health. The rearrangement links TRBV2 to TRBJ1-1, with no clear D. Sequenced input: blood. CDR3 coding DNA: TGTGCCAGCAGGACTACAGTTAGTAGCACTGAAGCTTTCTTT. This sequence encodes CASRTTVSSTEAFF.